Following are 28 T cell receptor beta chains from one sample sequenced in a study of low-dose radiotherapy and immunotherapy resistance in tumors. Regarding time point: after trial treatment. The treatment is: LDRT plus nivolumab, ipilimumab, low-dose cyclophosphamide and aspirin (RACIN trial). First-strand cDNA used TRAV- and TRBV-specific primers, covering alpha and beta chains. TCR amplification involved 15 to 20 PCR cycles with a constant-region primer and V-primer adapter. Each CDR3 protein gets one entry after TCRdb re-called the reads with MiXCR. The sample comprises about 80,000 distinct CDR3 sequences, around 17% of which are singletons, and about 1.3% rests with the top ten. Material: PBMCs, obtained after low-dose radiotherapy plus immunotherapy. These receptors all stem from a male donor with prostate cancer.

The J gene is TRBJ2-1, the V gene TRBV27; no reliable D call. V was clipped by 2 bases and J by 6 bases, with 8 bases between them. This CDR3 has 13 amino acids. CDR1 and CDR2 (germline): MNHEY, SMNVEV (reference sequence). The CDR3 loop is CASSLGGPNEQFF. The CDR3, as DNA: TGTGCCAGCAGTTTAGGCGGCCCCAATGAGCAGTTCTTC.

This clonotype was counted at least ten times. The chain is built from TRBV29-1 and TRBJ2-3; 7 bases match TRBD2. The CDR3 contains 16 residues. J gave up 1 base and V 4 bases, and 11 bases lay outside the gene matches. Germline assignment: CDR1 SQVTM and CDR2 ANQGSEA. CDR3 sequence (DNA): TGCAGCGTTGCGCCAAGAGGGCTAGCGGGCACAGATACGCAGTATTTT. It specifies CSVAPRGLAGTDTQYF.

This clonotype is a singleton in its sample. The CDR3 spells CASSNRGNEKLFF. The DNA of the CDR3 is TGTGCCAGCAGTAACAGGGGTAATGAAAAACTGTTTTTT. This rearrangement joins TRBV6-1 to TRBJ1-4, with TRBD1 matching over 7 bases. The junction had 1 base not matched to a gene; V was cut back by 5 bases and J by 4 bases. The germline gives CDR1 MNHNS, CDR2 SASEGT. CDR3 length: 13 residues.

This clonotype was seen repeatedly, ten times or more. This chain joins TRBV30 and TRBJ1-5; no clear D gene. V was pared by 2 bases and J by 3 bases, with 5 bases between. Germline CDR1 is GTSNPN and CDR2 is SVGIG (reference sequence). This CDR3 has 12 amino acids. The CDR3 region is CAWSPYNQPQHF. DNA of the CDR3: TGTGCCTGGAGTCCCTACAATCAGCCCCAGCATTTT. The full variable domain, its missing parts supplied by reference TRBV30 and TRBJ1-5, is SQTIHQWPATLVQPVGSPLSLECTVEGTSNPNLYWYRQAAGRGLQLLFYSVGIGQISSEVPQNLSASRPQDRQFILSSKKLLLSDSGFYLCAWSPYNQPQHFGDGTRLSIL.

This clonotype occurred many times. The V call is TRBV7-3, the J call TRBJ2-2, with TRBD1 matching over 7 bases. V was clipped by 4 bases and J by 2 bases; unmatched bases: 4. The CDR3 runs to 15 residues. Germline V gene sequence: CDR1 SGHTA, CDR2 FQGTGA. CDR3 residues: CASSSQGVNTGELFF. CDR3 coding DNA: TGTGCCAGCAGCTCCCAGGGGGTCAACACCGGGGAGCTGTTTTTT.

In its sample, this clonotype was seen many times. This sequence joins TRBV6-2 or TRBV6-3 and TRBJ1-5; 7 nucleotides align to TRBD1. V shed 11 bases and J 0 bases; nucleotides not matched to a gene: 7. This CDR3 has 14 amino acids. Germline V CDR1 and CDR2: MNHEY, SVGEGT. The CDR3 here is CAGSQGNSNQPQHF. In DNA, the CDR3 is TGTGCCGGTTCACAGGGGAATAGCAATCAGCCCCAGCATTTT.

This clonotype was seen ten or more times. The chain employs TRBV29-1 and TRBJ1-5; a weak D match, TRBD1 (5 bases). CDR1 and CDR2 from the germline V gene are SQVTM and ANQGSEA. The length of the CDR3 is 14 residues. The V gene lost 4 bases and the J gene lost 2 bases, with 12 bases spanning the gap. The DNA for the CDR3 is TGCAGCGTTGCATCCGGGACTGGCAATCAGCCCCAGCATTTT. Translation: CSVASGTGNQPQHF.

This clonotype appeared many times. This chain uses TRBV5-1 with TRBJ1-1, with unresolved D. This CDR3 spans 12 amino acids. Germline CDR1 and CDR2: SGHRS and YFSETQ. V was cut by 4 bases and J by 4 bases, with 8 bases left in between. The CDR3: CASSRESTEAFF. The CDR3 DNA reads as TGCGCCAGCAGCCGGGAAAGCACTGAAGCTTTCTTT.

This clonotype was recorded many times. The rearrangement joins TRBV28 to TRBJ2-4; the D is unclear. Germline V gives CDR1 MDHEN, CDR2 SYDVKM. The CDR3 spans 15 residues. Trimming stripped 2 bases from V and 2 bases from J, with 10 bases between. The CDR3 reads CASSLPDLTKNIQYF. The CDR3 bases are TGTGCCAGCAGTTTACCAGACCTGACCAAAAACATTCAGTACTTC. Using reference TRBV28 and TRBJ2-4 for the parts outside the CDR3, the full variable domain is DVKVTQSSRYLVKRTGEKVFLECVQDMDHENMFWYRQDPGLGLRLIYFSYDVKMKEKGDIPEGYSVSREKKERFSLILESASTNQTSMYLCASSLPDLTKNIQYFGAGTRLSVL.

In its sample, this clonotype was seen many times. CDR3 sequence reads: CASSLASVSSGRNYEQYF. The CDR3, as DNA: TGTGCCAGCAGCTTAGCGTCGGTCAGTAGCGGGAGGAACTACGAGCAGTACTTC. The chain has TRBV7-2 and TRBJ2-7; 10 bases are a match to TRBD2. The germline CDR1 and CDR2 sequences are SGHTA and FQGNSA. J was trimmed by 3 bases and V by 0 bases; bases with no gene match: 11. The CDR3 has 18 amino acids.

This clonotype was observed many times. This sequence joins TRBV12-3 or TRBV12-4 and TRBJ2-2; 7 positions match TRBD2. The J segment lost 2 bases and the V segment lost 7 bases, leaving 7 bases of the junction unmatched. CDR3 length: 15 amino acids. The CDR3 sequence: CASTIGRGNTGELFF. CDR3 DNA sequence: TGTGCCAGCACAATAGGGAGGGGAAACACCGGGGAGCTGTTTTTT.

This clonotype was counted at least ten times. The J gene is TRBJ2-3, the V gene TRBV20-1; possible D gene TRBD2, 5 bases. V lost 1 base, J lost 3 bases, and 14 bases lay in between. Germline CDR1 and CDR2: DFQATT and SNEGSKA (reference sequence). There are 15 residues in the CDR3. The CDR3 DNA is TGCAGTGCTAGAGTCCCCGGGGATACAACAGATACGCAGTATTTT. Its protein product is CSARVPGDTTDTQYF.

With respect to this clonotype: A read error is likely here: a far larger clone is one base away. The genes are TRBV6-8 and TRBJ2-5, with TRBD2 as a possible D gene (5 bases). The V gene lost 8 bases and the J gene lost 5 bases, with 21 bases spanning the gap. CDR1 and CDR2 from the germline V gene are MNHGY and SAAAGT. The CDR3 has 15 residues. The CDR3 is CASGELTGVYETQYF. CDR3 nucleotide sequence: TGTGCCAGCGGTGAACTAACCGGGGTATATGAGACCCAGTACTTC.

This clonotype was observed at least ten times. The chain joins TRBV6-6 to TRBJ2-7, with 7 positions matching TRBD2. The CDR3 is made up of 14 amino acids. Germline lookup yields CDR1 MNHNY and CDR2 SVGAGI (reference sequence). The J segment lost 1 base and the V segment lost 6 bases, leaving 6 bases of the junction unmatched. CDR3 region: CASSSGLESYEQYF. The CDR3 bases are TGTGCCAGCAGCTCCGGACTAGAATCCTACGAGCAGTACTTC.

This clonotype was seen repeatedly, ten times or more. The chain carries TRBV7-2 and TRBJ2-1; D gene uncertain. Trimming shortened V by 1 base and J by 15 bases, and 13 bases separated the two germline ends. Germline V gene data show CDR1 as SGHTA and CDR2 as FQGNSA. This CDR3 spans 12 amino acids. CDR3 nucleotide sequence: TGTGCCAGCAGCTTAGGGACCGCCGATCCGTTCTTC. It yields the protein CASSLGTADPFF.

This clonotype was seen only a few times. V usage is TRBV12-3 or TRBV12-4 and J usage is TRBJ1-5, with 12 bases fitting TRBD1. After removal of 5 bases from V and 6 bases from J, the junction contained 5 bases not matched to a gene. The CDR3 extends over 15 amino acids. CDR3 amino acids: CASSAGTGGSQPQHF. The CDR3 DNA follows: TGTGCCAGCAGTGCCGGGACAGGGGGCTCTCAGCCCCAGCATTTT.

This clonotype was seen repeatedly, ten times or more. This chain links TRBV30 with TRBJ2-2; D remains unclear. Trimming shortened V by 5 bases and J by 2 bases, and 9 bases separated the two germline ends. Germline V lookup: CDR1 GTSNPN, CDR2 SVGIG (reference sequence). The CDR3 is 13 amino acids. DNA of the CDR3: TGTGCCTGGTTTCATGGAAACACCGGGGAGCTGTTTTTT. Translating gives CAWFHGNTGELFF.

This clonotype was seen many times. The chain has TRBV20-1 and TRBJ2-3; possibly TRBD2 for D (6 bases). The CDR3 totals 15 residues. The ends were cut back, 3 bases at V and 1 base at J, with 14 bases in the middle. Germline CDR1 is DFQATT and CDR2 is SNEGSKA (reference sequence). The DNA for the CDR3 is TGCAGTGCTAGGGGCGGGAAGGTCGGCACAGATACGCAGTATTTT. Amino acid sequence: CSARGGKVGTDTQYF.

This clonotype was counted at least ten times. The chain uses TRBV12-3 or TRBV12-4 and TRBJ2-7; D possibly corresponds to TRBD1 (6 bases). Trimming pared 5 bases from V and 2 bases from J, leaving 16 bases between. The CDR3 length is 15 residues. The CDR3 bases are TGTGCCAGCAGTGATACAGGGAGCTCCCCCTACGAGCAGTACTTC. This codes for CASSDTGSSPYEQYF.

This clonotype was observed at least ten times. The V and J genes are TRBV6-2 or TRBV6-3 and TRBJ1-1, with unresolved D. V lost 6 bases, J lost 1 base, and 9 bases lay in between. Germline lookup yields CDR1 MNHEY and CDR2 SVGEGT. CDR3 size: 13 residues. The CDR3 loop reads CASRMDGNTEAFF. CDR3 sequence (DNA): TGTGCCAGCAGGATGGACGGGAACACTGAAGCTTTCTTT.

This clonotype has ten or more counts. This chain links TRBV4-1 with TRBJ2-2; D is ambiguous. V dropped 0 bases and J dropped 4 bases, with 6 bases sitting between them. CDR1 and CDR2 (germline): MGHRA, YSYEKL. The CDR3 has 14 amino acids. CDR3 coding DNA: TGCGCCAGCAGCCAAGATAGAGGCACCGGGGAGCTGTTTTTT. It is translated as CASSQDRGTGELFF.

This clonotype has at least ten counts. The chain combines TRBV5-4 with TRBJ2-2, with TRBD2 identical over 7 bases. Germline values: CDR1 SGHNT, CDR2 YYREEE (reference sequence). The CDR3 runs to 15 residues. J gave up 4 bases and V 4 bases, and 7 bases lay outside the gene matches. The CDR3 DNA is TGTGCCAGCAGCCCTGGGGGGGACTCCACCGGGGAGCTGTTTTTT. Translated, it gives CASSPGGDSTGELFF.

This chain joins TRBV4-3 and TRBJ1-2; 7 positions match TRBD1. Germline V gene lookup returns CDR1 LGHNA and CDR2 YSLEER. The CDR3 spans 17 residues. After removal of 0 bases from V and 5 bases from J, the junction contained 12 bases not matched to a gene. DNA of the CDR3: TGCGCCAGCAGCCAAGATAGCGGGCAGGGGGGTGTTTATGGCTACACCTTC. Translating gives CASSQDSGQGGVYGYTF.

The table lists this clonotype with many counts. The chain couples TRBV5-6 to TRBJ2-4, with D perhaps TRBD1 or TRBD2 (5 bases each). V dropped 2 bases and J dropped 8 bases, with 11 bases sitting between them. CDR1 is SGHDT, CDR2 YYEEEE, per germline. There are 13 residues in the CDR3. For the CDR3, the DNA is TGTGCCAGCAGCTTTGGGACCGGAGACATTCAGTACTTC. Protein: CASSFGTGDIQYF.

The sample holds many counts of this clonotype. The rearrangement uses TRBV28 and TRBJ2-2; perhaps D is TRBD1 or TRBD2 (6 bases each). Germline V gene lookup returns CDR1 MDHEN and CDR2 SYDVKM. The CDR3 contains 17 residues. V gave up 5 bases and J gave up 4 bases, with 20 bases separating them. The CDR3 region is CASSGFTGRTGTGELFF. The DNA for the CDR3 is TGTGCCAGCAGTGGGTTCACAGGGAGGACGGGCACCGGGGAGCTGTTTTTT.

This clonotype was observed once. This chain links TRBV28 with TRBJ2-1; 9 nucleotides line up with TRBD1. The CDR3 sequence is 15 residues long. Germline CDR1 MDHEN, CDR2 SYDVKM. J gave up 9 bases and V 5 bases, and 11 bases lay outside the gene matches. The CDR3: CASSPPGTGRVEQFF. The CDR3 bases are TGTGCCAGCAGTCCGCCCGGGACAGGGAGAGTTGAGCAGTTCTTC.

This clonotype was recorded a few times. J is TRBJ1-4 and V is TRBV6-2 or TRBV6-3; no clear D gene. The germline CDR1 and CDR2 sequences are MNHEY and SVGEGT. V was pared by 5 bases and J by 5 bases, with 6 bases between. This CDR3 has 12 residues. The CDR3 DNA reads as TGTGCCAGCAGTCCGGGGAATGAAAAACTGTTTTTT. It translates to CASSPGNEKLFF.

This clonotype was picked up many times. V and J are TRBV5-1 and TRBJ1-1, with 7 positions matching TRBD1. Germline CDR1 and CDR2: SGHRS and YFSETQ. J gave up 3 bases and V 4 bases, and 6 bases lay outside the gene matches. The CDR3 has 14 amino acids. CDR3 nucleotides: TGCGCCAGCAGCCCGACAGGGCGGGACACTGAAGCTTTCTTT. It is translated as CASSPTGRDTEAFF. The whole variable domain, filled in from reference TRBV5-1 and TRBJ1-1, reads KAGVTQTPRYLIKTRGQQVTLSCSPISGHRSVSWYQQTPGQGLQFLFEYFSETQRNKGNFPGRFSGRQFSNSRSEMNVSTLELGDSALYLCASSPTGRDTEAFFGQGTRLTVV.